The 10 T cell receptor beta chains presented below share a single source sample, sequenced in a study of cytomegalovirus exposure and HLA in healthy donors. In the PCR, 60 Vbeta and 13 Jbeta primers were used. Using immunoSEQ multiplex PCR, the repertoire was profiled, and TCRdb retains in-frame clones only, with some absent. The repertoire has 130,000 to 150,000 clones, about two thirds of them found once; the top ten carry 1.5% to 2%. Sequencing used PBMCs. All receptors derive from a woman between 18 and 30 years old in good health and CMV-seronegative.

This clone was picked up a small number of times. This chain joins TRBV7-2 and TRBJ1-6; 7 bases align to TRBD1. Germline lookup yields CDR1 SGHTA and CDR2 FQGNSA. The CDR3 is made up of 13 amino acids. The trim removed 1 base at V and 9 bases at J, leaving 0 bases unmatched. The CDR3: CASSLGDSSPLHF. CDR3 bases: TGTGCCAGCAGCTTAGGGGACAGTTCACCCCTCCACTTT.

This sequence joins TRBV28 and TRBJ1-1; 8 positions match TRBD1. V lost 4 bases and J lost 5; bases outside the gene matches: 12. CDR1 and CDR2 (germline): MDHEN, SYDVKM. This CDR3 is 16 amino acids long. The CDR3 DNA is TGTGCCAGCAGTTCCGCCCAGGGGGCGCGGGAAACTGAAGCTTTCTTT. Protein: CASSSAQGARETEAFF.

This clone came up a few times. The chain joins TRBV14 to TRBJ2-5; 14 bases are a match to TRBD2. There are 16 residues in the CDR3. V lost 7 bases, J lost 3 bases, and 7 bases stayed unmatched. Germline CDR1 SGHDN, CDR2 FVKESK. The CDR3 nucleotides read TGTGCCAGCACCCCCGGGACTAGCGGGAGAAAAGAGACCCAGTACTTC. Amino acid sequence: CASTPGTSGRKETQYF.

This clone has just a few counts. The chain uses TRBV5-1 and TRBJ2-1; possibly TRBD1 for D (5 bases). This CDR3 is built from 13 residues. The germline V and J ends were trimmed by 0 bases and 4 bases, with 5 bases remaining between them. In germline, CDR1 is SGHRS, CDR2 YFSETQ. For the CDR3, the DNA is TGCGCCAGCAGCTTGGGGACATACAATGAGCAGTTCTTC. Translated: CASSLGTYNEQFF. Complete variable domain (other parts from reference TRBV5-1 and TRBJ2-1): KAGVTQTPRYLIKTRGQQVTLSCSPISGHRSVSWYQQTPGQGLQFLFEYFSETQRNKGNFPGRFSGRQFSNSRSEMNVSTLELGDSALYLCASSLGTYNEQFFGPGTRLTVL.

This clone was detected a few times. V is TRBV7-3 and J is TRBJ2-5; TRBD2 matches at 7 bases. Germline CDR1 and CDR2: SGHTA and FQGTGA. This CDR3 has 15 residues. The ends lost 1 base at V and 4 bases at J; junction bases unmatched: 6. CDR3 in DNA: TGTGCCAGCAGCTTAATCGGGGGGTCGATAGAGACCCAGTACTTC. This codes for CASSLIGGSIETQYF.

The rearrangement joins TRBV29-1 to TRBJ2-7, with 9 bases identical to TRBD1. V lost 5 bases and J lost 2; bases outside the gene matches: 10. Germline V gives CDR1 SQVTM, CDR2 ANQGSEA. CDR3 length: 15 amino acids. CDR3 coding DNA: TGCAGCGTTACTGGATTACAGGGGGCGACCTACGAGCAGTACTTC. Amino acids: CSVTGLQGATYEQYF.

The V call is TRBV19, the J call TRBJ2-3; 9 bases align to TRBD2. The trim removed 6 bases at V and 1 base at J, leaving 5 bases unmatched. Per germline, CDR1 LNHDA and CDR2 SQIVND (reference sequence). The CDR3 runs 15 residues. The CDR3 reads CASRPSGTRTDTQYF. The CDR3 DNA follows: TGTGCCAGTAGACCTAGCGGGACACGCACAGATACGCAGTATTTT.

V gene TRBV6-6 combines with J gene TRBJ1-6; D is uncertain. CDR3 length: 13 residues. Trimming removed 2 bases from V and 7 bases from J, with 6 bases in between. CDR1 and CDR2 from the germline V gene are MNHNY and SVGAGI (reference sequence). The CDR3 region has the DNA TGTGCCAGCAGTTACGAGGTGAATTCACCCCTCCACTTT. It specifies CASSYEVNSPLHF.

V is TRBV11-2 and J is TRBJ1-3; D possibly corresponds to TRBD1 (5 bases). CDR3 size: 15 residues. Between the trimmed V and J ends, which lost 5 bases and 0 bases, there was a span of 11 bases. CDR1 is SGHAT, CDR2 FQNNGV, per germline. This CDR3 is CASSPTGDSGNTIYF. The CDR3 bases are TGTGCCAGCAGCCCCACGGGGGACTCTGGAAACACCATATATTTT.

This chain connects TRBV2 to TRBJ1-6; 8 nucleotides line up with TRBD1. V was pared by 2 bases and J by 6 bases, with 3 bases of the junction left unmatched. CDR3 size: 15 residues. Looked up from germline, CDR1 is SNHLY and CDR2 is FYNNEI. In DNA form, the CDR3 reads TGTGCCAGCAGTGAACAGGGGGCAGGTAATTCACCCCTCCACTTT. Translated, it gives CASSEQGAGNSPLHF. Based on the CDR3 plus reference TRBV2 and TRBJ1-6, the full variable domain is EPEVTQTPSHQVTQMGQEVILRCVPISNHLYFYWYRQILGQKVEFLVSFYNNEISEKSEIFDDQFSVERPDGSNFTLKIRSTKLEDSAMYFCASSEQGAGNSPLHFGNGTRLTVT.